These T cell receptor beta chains were read from a single sample in a study of a mutant IDH1 vaccine in newly diagnosed glioma. The antigens for these receptors are not known. Repertoires were generated with immunoSEQ multiplex PCR, while TCRdb's copy carries only in-frame clones and drops some. The data show 110,000 or so clones, roughly 90% seen once. Sequencing was performed on PBMCs, taken from a glioma patient whose treatment included an IDH1 peptide vaccine. These receptors were obtained from a woman aged 45-65 years with glioma. CDR3s include the opening cysteine and the closing phenylalanine or tryptophan. Each record gives: clone size, V gene, CDR3 protein. Expanded clones get a size class; other rows say once, few or many, or leave the size out.

>-|TRBV28
CASRALAVRSYEQYF
>-|TRBV27
CASSRGGTAAGGYTF
>-|TRBV5-1
CASSHSRGSSYEQYF
>-|TRBV19
CASSRSPSSYNEQFF
>-|TRBV28
CASSPQHNSPLHF
>-|TRBV6-1
CASITGTATYGYTF
>-|TRBV7-3
CASSLGPLTDTQYF
>few|TRBV19
CASSSRDYVNTGELFF
>-|TRBV7-9
CASSLEGLAGVAGELFF
>few|TRBV4-1
CASSQGSVTGELFF
>-|TRBV21-1
CASSKGVSKNIQYF
>-|TRBV30
CAWSYRVTSPLHF
>-|TRBV27
CASSQQGAAEAFF
>-|TRBV5-5
CASSLRDRTGELFF
>-|TRBV30
CASRHSGRFSSSYNEQFF
>-|TRBV28
CASSLARGYGNQPQHF
>once|TRBV18
CASSPLTGINEKLFF
>once|TRBV6-5
CASSYLNRNEKLFF
>-|TRBV2
CASSEQGAGGYTF
>-|TRBV29-1
CSVGGLPGLAGGSSTDTQYF
>-|TRBV12-5
CASGLGQGNQETQYF
>-|TRBV11-2
CASSTTDSFSYEQYF
>-|TRBV19
CASSIREWADNEQFF
>few|TRBV10-1
CASSSGWTGELFF
>-|TRBV15
CATSRGAQGRRTEAFF
>many|TRBV4-1
CASSQTILRGPGQPQHF
>-|TRBV2
CATGTSGYEQYF
>once|TRBV9
CASSRGNTGELFF
>-|TRBV28
CASSLIQAQEAQYF
>once|TRBV29-1
CSVEGSAYNEQFF
>-|TRBV5-4
CASSLGPLWDYEQYF
>-|TRBV6-5
CASRKQGTDNEQFF
>-|TRBV15
CATSRDPDREKLFF
>-|TRBV6-1
CASSGGQPGRNEQFF
>-|TRBV4-1
CASSPRLVGTDTQYF
>-|TRBV27
CASSPRQGVGPYQPQHF
>-|TRBV28
CASSLPGQGAEKLFF
>once|TRBV27
CASSFLHQQETQYF
>-|TRBV30
CAWNKHTNTEAFF
>-|TRBV18
CASSPTSGSTYEQYF
>once|TRBV29-1
CSVSVGGSYEQYF
>-|TRBV21-1
CASSKVGPYSYEQYF
>-|TRBV11-2
CASSLNGRASDTQYF
>once|TRBV23-1
CASSSQSTDTQYF
>-|TRBV29-1
CSVPPPGLAGRDEQFF
>-|TRBV2
CASEVGAGATDTQYF
>-|TRBV2
CASRLTGGSREQFF
>-|TRBV6-6
CAIAYAGGHNEQFF
>few|TRBV10-3
CAISRDTEAFF
>-|TRBV7-9
CASSPKDRSYEQYF
>-|TRBV11-3
CASSQGLAAQETQYF
>-|TRBV28
CASSLDRGREKLFF
>-|TRBV4-1
CASSPRQGDEKLFF
>-|TRBV9
CASSVEAGGTRSSGNTIYF
>-|TRBV25-1
CAIEGGEGYEQYF
>-|TRBV29-1
CSVKGAGRSLCEQYF
>-|TRBV30
CAFDRDPFSGNTIYF
>-|TRBV21-1
CASSRRILGGSSYEQYF